The following is a TCR beta chain sequence with its context. The table came from immunoSEQ multiplex PCR; TCRdb's copy has only in-frame clones and leaves some out. This sample carries tens of thousands of clones, roughly 91% of them seen once, and the ten largest clones take approximately 0.39%. This record belongs to a study of Tregs in tolerant kidney transplant recipients. The source is a human donor who received a combined kidney and bone marrow transplant. Material: CD4+ T cells from blood, obtained before the transplant.

The CDR3 coding sequence is TGTGCCAGCAGCGTATCGGGACAGGGTAATGAAAAACTGTTTTTT. Its translation is CASSVSGQGNEKLFF. This rearrangement joins TRBV9 to TRBJ1-4; 9 bases are a match to TRBD1. The J segment lost 4 bases and the V segment lost 1 base, leaving 2 bases of the junction unmatched. The CDR3 consists of 15 residues. The germline CDR1 and CDR2 sequences are SGDLS and YYNGEE.